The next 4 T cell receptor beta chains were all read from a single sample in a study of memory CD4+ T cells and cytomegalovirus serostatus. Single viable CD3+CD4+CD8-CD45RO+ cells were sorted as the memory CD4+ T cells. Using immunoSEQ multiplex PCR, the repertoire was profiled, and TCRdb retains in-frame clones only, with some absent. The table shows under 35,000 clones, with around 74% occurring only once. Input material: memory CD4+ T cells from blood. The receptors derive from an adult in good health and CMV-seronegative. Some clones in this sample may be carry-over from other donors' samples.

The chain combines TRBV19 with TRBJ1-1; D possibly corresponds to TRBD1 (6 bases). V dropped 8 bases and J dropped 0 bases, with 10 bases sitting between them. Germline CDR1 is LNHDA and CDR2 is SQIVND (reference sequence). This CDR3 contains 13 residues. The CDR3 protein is CASSQGLNTEAFF. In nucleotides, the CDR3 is TGTGCCAGTTCACAGGGCTTGAACACTGAAGCTTTCTTT.

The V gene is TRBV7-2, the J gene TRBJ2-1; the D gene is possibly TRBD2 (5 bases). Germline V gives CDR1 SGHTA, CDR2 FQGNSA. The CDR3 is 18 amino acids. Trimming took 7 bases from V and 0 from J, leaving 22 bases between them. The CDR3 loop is CASNGGGSGKSSYNEQFF. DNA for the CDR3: TGTGCCAGCAACGGCGGAGGCTCGGGCAAGAGCTCCTACAATGAGCAGTTCTTC.

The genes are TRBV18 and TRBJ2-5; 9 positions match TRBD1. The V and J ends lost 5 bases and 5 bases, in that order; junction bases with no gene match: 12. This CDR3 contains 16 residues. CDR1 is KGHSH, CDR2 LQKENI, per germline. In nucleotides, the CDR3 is TGTGCCAGCTCAACAACGACAGGGGGAAGCAGGGAGACCCAGTACTTC. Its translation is CASSTTTGGSRETQYF. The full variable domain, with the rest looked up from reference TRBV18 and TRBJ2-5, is NAGVMQNPRHLVRRRGQEARLRCSPMKGHSHVYWYRQLPEEGLKFMVYLQKENIIDESGMPKERFSAEFPKEGPSILRIQQVVRGDSAAYFCASSTTTGGSRETQYFGPGTRLLVL.

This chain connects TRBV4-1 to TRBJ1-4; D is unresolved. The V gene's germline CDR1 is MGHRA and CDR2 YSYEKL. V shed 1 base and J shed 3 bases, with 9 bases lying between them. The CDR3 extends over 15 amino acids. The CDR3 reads CASSQVSGANEKLFF. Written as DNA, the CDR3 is TGCGCCAGCAGCCAAGTCTCCGGGGCTAATGAAAAACTGTTTTTT.